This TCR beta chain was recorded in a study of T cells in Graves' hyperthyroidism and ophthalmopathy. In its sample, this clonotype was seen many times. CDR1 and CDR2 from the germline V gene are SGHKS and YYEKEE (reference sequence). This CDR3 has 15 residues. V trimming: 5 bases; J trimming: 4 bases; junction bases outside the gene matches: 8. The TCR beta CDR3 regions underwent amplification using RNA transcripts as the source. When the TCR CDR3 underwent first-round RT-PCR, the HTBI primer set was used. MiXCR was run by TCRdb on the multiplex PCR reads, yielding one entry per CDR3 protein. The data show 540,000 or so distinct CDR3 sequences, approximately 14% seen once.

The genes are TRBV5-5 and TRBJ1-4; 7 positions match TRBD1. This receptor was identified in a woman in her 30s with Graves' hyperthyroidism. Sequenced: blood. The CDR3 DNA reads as TGTGCCAGCAGGATTGGGACAGCGAATAATGAAAAACTGTTTTTT. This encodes CASRIGTANNEKLFF.